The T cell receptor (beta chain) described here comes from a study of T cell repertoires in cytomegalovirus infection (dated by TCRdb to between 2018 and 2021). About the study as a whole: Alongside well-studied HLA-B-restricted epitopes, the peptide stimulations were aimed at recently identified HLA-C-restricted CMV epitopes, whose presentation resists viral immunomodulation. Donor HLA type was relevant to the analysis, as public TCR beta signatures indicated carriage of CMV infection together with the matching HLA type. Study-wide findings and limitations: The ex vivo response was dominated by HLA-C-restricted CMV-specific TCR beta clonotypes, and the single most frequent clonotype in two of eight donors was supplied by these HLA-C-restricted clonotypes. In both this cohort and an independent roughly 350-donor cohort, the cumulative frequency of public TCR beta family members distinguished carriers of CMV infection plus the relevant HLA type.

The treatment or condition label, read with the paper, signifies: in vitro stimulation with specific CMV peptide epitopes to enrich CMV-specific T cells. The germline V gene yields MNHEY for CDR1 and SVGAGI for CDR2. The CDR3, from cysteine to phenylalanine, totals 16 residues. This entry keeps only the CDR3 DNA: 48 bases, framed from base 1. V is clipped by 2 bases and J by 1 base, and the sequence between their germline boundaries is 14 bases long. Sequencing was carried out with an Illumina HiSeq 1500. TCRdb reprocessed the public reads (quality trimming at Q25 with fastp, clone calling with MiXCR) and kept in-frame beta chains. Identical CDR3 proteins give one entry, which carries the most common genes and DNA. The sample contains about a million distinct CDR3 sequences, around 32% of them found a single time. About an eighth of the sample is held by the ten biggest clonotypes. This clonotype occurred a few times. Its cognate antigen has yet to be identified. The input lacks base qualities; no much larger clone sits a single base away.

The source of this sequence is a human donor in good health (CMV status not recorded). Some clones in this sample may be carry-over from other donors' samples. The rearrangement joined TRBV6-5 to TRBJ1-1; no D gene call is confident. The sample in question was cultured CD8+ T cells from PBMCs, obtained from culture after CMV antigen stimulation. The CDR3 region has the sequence CASSYEPAGRNTEAFF. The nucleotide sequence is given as TGTGCCAGCAGTTACGAACCCGCGGGAAGGAACACTGAAGCTTTCTTT.